One sample yielded the 23 T cell receptor beta chains listed below, sequenced in a study of Ad26.COV2.S vaccination and SARS-CoV-2 variants. Treatment denoted: around 19 received Ad26.COV2.S at low or high dose, single or two shots; 5 received placebo; per-sample allocation not given. The investigators took samples on day 63 after the first vaccine or placebo injection. The table came from immunoSEQ multiplex PCR; TCRdb's copy has only in-frame clones and leaves some out. The sample contains some 640,000 clones, 89% of which appear only once. The specimen comprised peripheral blood, sampled in a trial of Ad26.COV2.S vaccine versus placebo. The receptors stem from a person aged 18 to 65 who received the Ad26.COV2.S COVID-19 vaccine or a placebo.

CDR3 sequence reads: CASQIQGFANYGYTF. The DNA of the CDR3 is TGTGCCAGTCAAATACAGGGATTTGCTAACTATGGCTACACCTTC. The chain recombines TRBV19 with TRBJ1-2; a weak D match, TRBD1 (6 bases). This CDR3 is built from 15 residues. V was cut by 8 bases and J by 0 bases, with 16 bases left in between. Germline V lookup: CDR1 LNHDA, CDR2 SQIVND (reference sequence).

This chain joins TRBV7-2 and TRBJ2-4; 12 bases align to TRBD2. With 4 bases clipped from V and 5 bases from J, the junction kept 15 bases outside the gene matches. This CDR3 has 19 residues. The germline CDR1 and CDR2 sequences are SGHTA and FQGNSA. As DNA, the CDR3 is TGTGCCAGCAGCTCACAAGTCTCTAGCGGGAGGGAGGGACAAAACATTCAGTACTTC. This sequence encodes CASSSQVSSGREGQNIQYF.

As regards this clone: A read error may account for a junction end that differs from germline. The chain is built from TRBV9 and TRBJ1-5; weak D call: TRBD1 (5 bases). The CDR3 is 16 residues long. Germline V CDR1 and CDR2: SGDLS, YYNGEE. In DNA, the CDR3 is TGTACCAGCAGCCTGGACGGGGCGAATAGCAATCAGCCCCAGCATTTT. Protein sequence: CTSSLDGANSNQPQHF.

This chain links TRBV24-1 with TRBJ1-5; perhaps TRBD1 as D (5 bases). V lost 4 bases and J lost 6, with 12 bases in between. The CDR3 spans 14 residues. Germline CDR1 and CDR2: KGHDR and SFDVKD. CDR3 coding DNA: TGTGCCACCAGTGACCCCTCCGGGACTCAGCCCCAGCATTTT. Translated: CATSDPSGTQPQHF.

The V gene is TRBV18, the J gene TRBJ2-1, with TRBD2 matching 9 bases. The CDR3 sequence is 13 residues long. Germline assignment: CDR1 KGHSH and CDR2 LQKENI. V trimming: 7 bases; J trimming: 10 bases; junction bases outside the gene matches: 8. The DNA of the CDR3 is TGTGCCAGCTTGTCTAGCGGGGCCATGGAGCAGTTCTTC. Encoded protein: CASLSSGAMEQFF.

V and J are TRBV18 and TRBJ2-3, with 8 positions matching TRBD2. The CDR3 loop spans 15 amino acids. Unmatched junction bases numbered 3, after V lost 2 bases and J lost 2 bases. The germline V gene has CDR1 KGHSH and CDR2 LQKENI. The CDR3 sequence is CASSPGAGVTDTQYF. CDR3 bases: TGTGCCAGCTCACCAGGAGCGGGAGTCACAGATACGCAGTATTTT.

The rearrangement joins TRBV19 to TRBJ2-7; 15 bases line up with TRBD2. The CDR3 has 14 residues. The germline V gene encodes CDR1 LNHDA and CDR2 SQIVND (reference sequence). The trim removed 11 bases at V and 2 bases at J, leaving 4 bases unmatched. CDR3 DNA: TGTGCCGTAGGACTAGCGGGGGGGACCTACGAGCAGTACTTC. Its protein is CAVGLAGGTYEQYF.

The chain has TRBV19 and TRBJ2-1, with 7 bases identical to TRBD2. This CDR3 comprises 15 residues. V shed 6 bases, J shed 11 bases, and the junction held 16 bases outside the gene matches. Germline V gene data show CDR1 as LNHDA and CDR2 as SQIVND (reference sequence). CDR3 nucleotide sequence: TGTGCCAGTAGACACCCAGCGGGGTCACAGGTCAAGCAGTTCTTC. Its translation is CASRHPAGSQVKQFF.

The chain joins TRBV5-1 to TRBJ2-1, with D tentatively TRBD1 (5 bases). The CDR3 sequence is 12 residues long. V lost 7 bases and J 6 bases, leaving 11 bases between the germline ends. Germline CDR1 is SGHRS and CDR2 is YFSETQ. The CDR3 protein is CASFVTGNEQFF. CDR3 DNA sequence: TGCGCCAGCTTCGTAACAGGCAATGAGCAGTTCTTC.

The chain employs TRBV3-1 (or the pseudogene TRBV3-2) and TRBJ2-5; TRBD1 matches at 11 bases. Trimming cost V 4 bases and J 0 bases; bases outside gene matches: 4. CDR1 is LGHDT, CDR2 YNNKEL, per germline (reference sequence). CDR3 length: 16 amino acids. As DNA, the CDR3 is TGTGCCAGCAGCCGGGGGGACAGGGGGTACCAAGAGACCCAGTACTTC. Its protein product is CASSRGDRGYQETQYF.

About this clone: Other DNA sequences in the sample encode the same CDR3. The chain uses TRBV12-3 or TRBV12-4 and TRBJ1-2; TRBD1 aligns across 7 bases. The J segment lost 2 bases and the V segment lost 5 bases, leaving 2 bases of the junction unmatched. The CDR3 consists of 13 residues. CDR3 DNA sequence: TGTGCCAGCAGTCCGACAGGGAACTATGGCTACACCTTC. Its translation: CASSPTGNYGYTF.

This clone was detected only once. The chain has TRBV5-1 and TRBJ2-1; D gene unclear. Germline V gene lookup returns CDR1 SGHRS and CDR2 YFSETQ. V was clipped by 2 bases and J by 9 bases, with 9 bases between them. The CDR3 is 12 residues long. The CDR3, as DNA: TGCGCCAGCAGCTTAACAGCGACTGAGCAGTTCTTC. Amino acid sequence: CASSLTATEQFF.

The rearrangement links TRBV7-6 to TRBJ2-5; D is ambiguous. V shed 2 bases and J shed 3 bases, with 10 bases lying between them. The CDR3 length is 14 residues. Germline assignment: CDR1 SGHVS and CDR2 FNYEAQ. The CDR3, as DNA: TGTGCCAGCAGCTTATTAGGGTTCGAAGAGACCCAGTACTTC. Translating gives CASSLLGFEETQYF.

The chain employs TRBV25-1 and TRBJ2-1; the D gene is possibly TRBD1 (5 bases). Trimming removed 3 bases from V and 1 base from J, with 7 bases in between. The CDR3 consists of 14 residues. Germline CDR1 is MGHDK and CDR2 is SYGVNS. CDR3 in DNA: TGTGCCAGCAGTGATCAGGGATCCTACAATGAGCAGTTCTTC. Translated: CASSDQGSYNEQFF.

The rearrangement joins TRBV5-1 to TRBJ1-2; D unresolved. The ends were cut back, 2 bases at V and 0 bases at J, with 5 bases in the middle. The CDR3 consists of 13 residues. Germline V gene sequence: CDR1 SGHRS, CDR2 YFSETQ. The DNA of the CDR3 is TGCGCCAGCAGCTTCGGGGCTAACTATGGCTACACCTTC. Its translation: CASSFGANYGYTF.

The chain joins TRBV6-5 to TRBJ2-7; 8 bases agree with TRBD1. The CDR3 sequence is 13 residues long. The V and J ends lost 4 bases and 5 bases, in that order; junction bases with no gene match: 4. CDR1 is MNHEY, CDR2 SVGAGI, per germline. Here the CDR3 DNA reads TGTGCCAGCAGTTGGGACAGGATCGACGAGCAGTACTTC. It yields the protein CASSWDRIDEQYF.

The chain uses TRBV10-3 and TRBJ2-7, with 7 bases identical to TRBD1. The CDR3 is 14 residues long. The junction had 4 bases not matched to a gene; V was cut back by 0 bases and J by 5 bases. Germline-derived CDR1 and CDR2 are ENHRY and SYGVKD. The CDR3 spells CAISESRGPDEQYF. CDR3 nucleotides: TGTGCCATCAGTGAGTCTAGGGGGCCCGACGAGCAGTACTTC.

The CDR3 coding sequence is TGTGCCAGCACCTCTGACAGACAAGAGACCCAGTACTTC. This codes for CASTSDRQETQYF. The chain joins TRBV6-5 to TRBJ2-5; D possibly corresponds to TRBD1 (5 bases). Looked up from germline, CDR1 is MNHEY and CDR2 is SVGAGI. The CDR3 is 13 amino acids. Trimming pared 7 bases from V and 2 bases from J, leaving 11 bases between.

V and J are TRBV15 and TRBJ2-7; TRBD2 matches at 7 bases. This CDR3 contains 15 residues. The V gene end was trimmed by 2 bases and the J gene end by 4 bases; junction bases not matched to a gene: 8. Looked up from germline, CDR1 is LNHNV and CDR2 is YYDKDF (reference sequence). CDR3: CATSRWERDLYEQYF. The CDR3 DNA follows: TGTGCCACCAGCAGATGGGAGCGGGACTTATACGAGCAGTACTTC. The full variable domain, with the rest looked up from reference TRBV15 and TRBJ2-7, is DAMVIQNPRYQVTQFGKPVTLSCSQTLNHNVMYWYQQKSSQAPKLLFHYYDKDFNNEADTPDNFQSRRPNTSFCFLDIRSPGLGDTAMYLCATSRWERDLYEQYFGPGTRLTVT.

The chain recombines TRBV27 with TRBJ2-1, with TRBD2 matching 11 bases. Germline CDR1 and CDR2: MNHEY and SMNVEV (reference sequence). This CDR3 spans 15 amino acids. V dropped 3 bases and J dropped 8; count of bases not matched to a gene: 6. CDR3 coding DNA: TGTGCCAGCAGTTTGCGTAGCGGGAGGGCCTATGAGCAGTTCTTC. This translates into CASSLRSGRAYEQFF.

The chain has TRBV19 and TRBJ2-2; 9 bases fit TRBD1. The CDR3 loop spans 17 amino acids. The germline CDR1 and CDR2 sequences are LNHDA and SQIVND (reference sequence). The trim removed 7 bases at V and 0 bases at J, leaving 9 bases unmatched. CDR3 in amino acids: CASKQGTGRTNTGELFF. The CDR3 DNA follows: TGTGCCAGTAAGCAGGGGACAGGGCGCACGAACACCGGGGAGCTGTTTTTT.

This clone was seen a single time. This chain connects TRBV2 to TRBJ1-3; the match to TRBD1 covers 9 bases. The CDR3 spans 14 residues. Germline V lookup: CDR1 SNHLY, CDR2 FYNNEI. V was pared by 7 bases and J by 2 bases, with 3 bases of the junction left unmatched. The DNA for the CDR3 is TGTGCCAGCACCAGACAGGGGGCTGGAAACACCATATATTTT. This codes for CASTRQGAGNTIYF.

The chain is built from TRBV4-1 and TRBJ1-1; the D gene is possibly TRBD1 (6 bases). The length of the CDR3 is 14 residues. Trimming took 4 bases from V and 5 from J, leaving 14 bases between them. Germline V gives CDR1 MGHRA, CDR2 YSYEKL. The CDR3 DNA is TGCGCCAGCAGCCCTTCACAGGGTAAAACTGAAGCTTTCTTT. Encoded protein: CASSPSQGKTEAFF.